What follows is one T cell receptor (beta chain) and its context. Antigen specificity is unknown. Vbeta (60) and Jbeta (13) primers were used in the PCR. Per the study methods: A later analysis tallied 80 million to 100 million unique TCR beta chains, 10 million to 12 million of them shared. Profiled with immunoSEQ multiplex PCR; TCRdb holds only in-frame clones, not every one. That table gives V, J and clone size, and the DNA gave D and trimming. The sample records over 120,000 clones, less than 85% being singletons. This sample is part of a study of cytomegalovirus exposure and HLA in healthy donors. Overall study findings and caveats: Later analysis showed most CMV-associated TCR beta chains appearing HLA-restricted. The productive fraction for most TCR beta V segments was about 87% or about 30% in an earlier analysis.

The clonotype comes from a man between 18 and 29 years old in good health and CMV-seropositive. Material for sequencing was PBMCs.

CDR3 nucleotide sequence: TGTGCCAGCAGTCGACCGGAGATGAACACTGAAGCTTTCTTT. It translates to CASSRPEMNTEAFF. The chain carries TRBV6-6 and TRBJ1-1; D gene ambiguous. V lost 5 bases to trimming and J lost 0 bases, with 10 bases between them. The CDR3 has 14 amino acids. Germline V CDR1 and CDR2: MNHNY, SVGAGI (reference sequence).